This entry lists 22 T cell receptor beta chains sequenced from one sample in a study of shared clonotypes between healthy human individuals. The naive CD8 population came from CD45RO-negative cells selected for CCR7, without terminally differentiated effector memory CD45RA+ cells. Here immunoSEQ multiplex PCR was the method, and the copy in TCRdb shows in-frame clones only, minus some. The repertoire holds 2 million or so clones, about 95% seen once, with 0.9% to 1.3% in the top ten. The specimen sequenced was naive CD8+ T cells sorted from blood. Receptor source: a man aged 18 to 30 in good health.

The chain is built from TRBV6-6 and TRBJ2-7, with a weak D call TRBD1 (7 bases). Germline V gives CDR1 MNHNY, CDR2 SVGAGI (reference sequence). The V and J ends lost 7 bases and 3 bases respectively, with 13 bases between them. The CDR3 spans 13 residues. The CDR3 DNA reads TGTGCCAGCACCCAGGGGGACTTCTACGAGCAGTACTTC. This gives the protein CASTQGDFYEQYF.

Worth noting for this clone: Other DNA sequences from this sample encode an identical CDR3 as well. The genes are TRBV30 and TRBJ2-5, with D possibly being TRBD1 or TRBD2 (5 bases each). Per germline, CDR1 GTSNPN and CDR2 SVGIG (reference sequence). V was trimmed by 2 bases and J by 2 bases, leaving 12 bases between them. The CDR3 loop spans 14 amino acids. CDR3 protein: CAWSPGADQETQYF. Here the CDR3 DNA reads TGTGCCTGGAGTCCCGGGGCTGATCAAGAGACCCAGTACTTC. The full variable domain, completed using reference TRBV30 and TRBJ2-5, is SQTIHQWPATLVQPVGSPLSLECTVEGTSNPNLYWYRQAAGRGLQLLFYSVGIGQISSEVPQNLSASRPQDRQFILSSKKLLLSDSGFYLCAWSPGADQETQYFGPGTRLLVL.

The chain recombines TRBV7-9 with TRBJ2-5; 7 bases agree with TRBD1. CDR1 is SEHNR, CDR2 FQNEAQ, per germline (reference sequence). Trimming removed 1 base from V and 9 bases from J; junction bases left unmatched: 8. The CDR3 runs to 14 residues. This CDR3 is CASSLGTGAGAQYF. The DNA of the CDR3 is TGTGCCAGCAGCTTAGGAACAGGGGCAGGGGCCCAGTACTTC.

The chain couples TRBV6-5 to TRBJ2-1; the D is unclear. V lost 6 bases to trimming and J lost 5 bases, with 11 bases between them. Germline V gives CDR1 MNHEY, CDR2 SVGAGI. The CDR3 length is 13 residues. The chain's CDR3 is CASRLLLDNEQFF. DNA for the CDR3: TGTGCCAGCAGATTACTACTCGACAATGAGCAGTTCTTC.

This clone was detected once. The chain recombines TRBV30 with TRBJ1-2; tentative D call: TRBD1 (5 bases). This CDR3 is built from 12 residues. The germline V gene has CDR1 GTSNPN and CDR2 SVGIG (reference sequence). Trimming shortened V by 6 bases and J by 7 bases, and 15 bases separated the two germline ends. CDR3 amino acids: CACSKWTPGYTF. The CDR3 DNA follows: TGTGCCTGTTCTAAATGGACACCTGGCTACACCTTC.

V and J are TRBV6-6 and TRBJ2-7; 9 bases map to TRBD1. J lost 5 bases, V lost 11 bases, and 4 bases had no gene match. From germline, CDR1 is MNHNY and CDR2 SVGAGI (reference sequence). This CDR3 contains 11 residues. CDR3 residues: CAGGQGNEQYF. In DNA, the CDR3 is TGTGCCGGAGGACAGGGGAACGAGCAGTACTTC.

The chain has TRBV4-1 and TRBJ2-5; TRBD2 matches 7 bases. Germline CDR1 is MGHRA and CDR2 is YSYEKL. The ends lost 5 bases at V and 5 bases at J; junction bases unmatched: 5. The CDR3 extends over 13 amino acids. CDR3 region: CASSLVGGETQYF. In DNA form, the CDR3 reads TGCGCCAGCAGCTTAGTGGGGGGGGAGACCCAGTACTTC.

Note on this clone: This CDR3 is also generated by other DNA sequences in the sample. This chain joins TRBV28 and TRBJ2-7; D not certain. The germline V gene has CDR1 MDHEN and CDR2 SYDVKM. The ends were cut back, 5 bases at V and 2 bases at J, with 7 bases in the middle. This CDR3 spans 12 amino acids. CDR3 nucleotide sequence: TGTGCCAGCAGTACCCCCACCTACGAGCAGTACTTC. Translating gives CASSTPTYEQYF.

The V call is TRBV5-1, the J call TRBJ2-7, with D tentatively TRBD2 (5 bases). V dropped 3 bases and J dropped 0 bases, with 13 bases sitting between them. The CDR3 is 15 residues long. CDR1 is SGHRS, CDR2 YFSETQ, per germline. For the CDR3, the DNA is TGCGCCAGCAGCTGGGAGCGGTACGGCTCCTACGAGCAGTACTTC. Translated, it gives CASSWERYGSYEQYF.

On this clone: This same CDR3 is encoded by further DNA sequences in the sample. The CDR3 DNA sequence: TGTGCCAGCAGTTTGGACAGGGGCAACACTGAAGCTTTCTTT. Its translation is CASSLDRGNTEAFF. The rearrangement links TRBV27 to TRBJ1-1, with TRBD1 matching over 9 bases. The CDR3 extends over 14 amino acids. The junction had 1 base not matched to a gene; V was cut back by 3 bases and J by 2 bases. CDR1 and CDR2 from the germline V gene are MNHEY and SMNVEV (reference sequence).

The gene calls are TRBV7-8 and TRBJ2-7; 11 bases align to TRBD1. CDR1 SGHVS and CDR2 FQNEAQ come from the germline V gene. This CDR3 has 15 residues. The ends lost 5 bases at V and 6 bases at J; junction bases unmatched: 9. The CDR3 region is CASSIGQGASGEQYF. The CDR3 nucleotides are TGTGCCAGCAGCATAGGACAGGGGGCCTCCGGCGAGCAGTACTTC.

The genes are TRBV11-2 and TRBJ2-5, with D perhaps assigned TRBD1 or TRBD2 (5 bases each). The CDR3 has 13 residues. Trimming removed 5 bases at V and 5 bases at J, with 12 bases between. The germline V gene has CDR1 SGHAT and CDR2 FQNNGV. The CDR3 protein is CASSPRGPETQYF. The CDR3 nucleotides are TGTGCCAGCAGCCCCCGGGGCCCCGAGACCCAGTACTTC.

This chain uses TRBV7-8 with TRBJ2-2; D possibly uses TRBD1 or TRBD2 (5 bases each). Trimming took off 5 bases at V and 9 bases at J, with 16 bases between the two ends. The CDR3 has 14 amino acids. The germline CDR1 and CDR2 sequences are SGHVS and FQNEAQ. The CDR3 here is CASSHSEGTRELFF. The CDR3, as DNA: TGTGCCAGCAGCCACTCCGAGGGGACCAGGGAGCTGTTTTTT.

The table lists this clone with a few counts. The chain recombines TRBV7-2 with TRBJ2-2; D ambiguous. Per the germline V gene, CDR1 is SGHTA and CDR2 is FQGNSA. Trimming removed 4 bases from V and 3 bases from J, with 9 bases in between. The CDR3 has 14 residues. The DNA of the CDR3 is TGTGCCAGCAGCTCTCTGACATACACCGGGGAGCTGTTTTTT. It translates to CASSSLTYTGELFF. Looking up the rest from reference TRBV7-2 and TRBJ2-2 gives the full variable domain: GAGVSQSPSNKVTEKGKDVELRCDPISGHTALYWYRQSLGQGLEFLIYFQGNSAPDKSGLPSDRFSAERTGGSVSTLTIQRTQQEDSAVYLCASSSLTYTGELFFGEGSRLTVL.

The V call is TRBV6-6, the J call TRBJ1-1; perhaps TRBD1 as D (5 bases). The V gene's germline CDR1 is MNHNY and CDR2 SVGAGI (reference sequence). This CDR3 spans 15 amino acids. V gave up 0 bases and J gave up 2 bases, with 10 bases separating them. CDR3 protein: CASSYSGQENTEAFF. The CDR3 bases are TGTGCCAGCAGTTACTCCGGACAAGAAAACACTGAAGCTTTCTTT.

The chain uses TRBV18 and TRBJ2-7; tentatively, D is TRBD2 (7 bases). The CDR3 extends over 16 amino acids. V was cut by 3 bases and J by 1 base, with 16 bases left in between. The germline CDR1 and CDR2 sequences are KGHSH and LQKENI. CDR3 in amino acids: CASSPRGATPSYEQYF. Here the CDR3 DNA reads TGTGCCAGCTCACCCCGGGGGGCCACCCCTTCCTACGAGCAGTACTTC.

The chain links TRBV18 to TRBJ2-5; 11 nucleotides agree with TRBD2. Germline V gives CDR1 KGHSH, CDR2 LQKENI. V trimming: 2 bases; J trimming: 3 bases; junction bases outside the gene matches: 2. The CDR3 length is 15 residues. In nucleotides, the CDR3 is TGTGCCAGCTCACCAGTAGCGGGAGGGGAAGAGACCCAGTACTTC. As protein: CASSPVAGGEETQYF.

The chain couples TRBV6-6 to TRBJ1-3; D remains ambiguous. Trimming took off 6 bases at V and 0 bases at J, with 9 bases between the two ends. This CDR3 has 14 residues. The germline CDR1 and CDR2 sequences are MNHNY and SVGAGI (reference sequence). The CDR3 region is CASSLAHSGNTIYF. CDR3 coding DNA: TGTGCCAGCAGCCTGGCGCACTCTGGAAACACCATATATTTT.

V is TRBV5-1 and J is TRBJ1-1; TRBD1 might be the D (5 bases). The CDR3 length is 14 residues. V was pared by 0 bases and J by 3 bases, with 9 bases between. Looked up from germline, CDR1 is SGHRS and CDR2 is YFSETQ. DNA of the CDR3: TGCGCCAGCAGCTTGGAGGGGAGGGACACTGAAGCTTTCTTT. As protein: CASSLEGRDTEAFF.

V and J are TRBV5-5 and TRBJ2-7; no definite D call. This CDR3 has 15 residues. The germline V and J ends were trimmed by 1 base and 1 base, with 12 bases remaining between them. Germline V gene data show CDR1 as SGHKS and CDR2 as YYEKEE (reference sequence). This CDR3 is CASSLLVGLSYEQYF. CDR3 nucleotides: TGTGCCAGCAGCTTGTTGGTAGGCCTATCCTACGAGCAGTACTTC.

The chain employs TRBV19 and TRBJ1-6, with D possibly being TRBD1 (6 bases). Germline V CDR1 and CDR2: LNHDA, SQIVND (reference sequence). The CDR3 loop spans 13 amino acids. The CDR3 sequence: CPRGARRNSPLHF. CDR3 coding DNA: TGTCCTAGGGGGGCGAGAAGGAATTCACCCCTCCACTTT. The full variable domain, in which reference TRBV19 and TRBJ1-6 provide the parts outside the CDR3, is DGGITQSPKYLFRKEGQNVTLSCEQNLNHDAMYWYRQDPGQGLRLIYYSQIVNDFQKGDIAEGYSVSREKKESFPLTVTSAQKNPTAFYLCPRGARRNSPLHFGNGTRLTVT.

J is TRBJ1-3 and V is TRBV28; a possible D gene is TRBD1 (6 bases). This CDR3 contains 16 residues. V was trimmed by 7 bases and J by 5 bases, leaving 21 bases between them. CDR1 is MDHEN, CDR2 SYDVKM, per germline. Here the CDR3 reads CASIPRGFPQRNTIYF. The CDR3 DNA reads TGTGCCAGCATCCCTAGGGGGTTTCCCCAAAGAAACACCATATATTTT.